The 11 T cell receptor beta chains in this list originate from one sample, sequenced in a study of cytomegalovirus exposure and HLA in healthy donors. PCR amplification relied on 60 Vbeta primers (plus 13 Jbeta primers). Profiling relied on immunoSEQ multiplex PCR, and the TCRdb table lists in-frame clones only, not all of them. Listed are about 70,000 clones; roughly 2.6% falls within the top ten. The sample comprised PBMCs. These receptors originate from a female donor in good health and CMV-seropositive.

This chain links TRBV11-2 with TRBJ2-1, with 10 bases that match TRBD2. The CDR3 runs to 15 residues. Trimming took 5 bases from V and 8 from J; bases not matched to a gene: 9. Germline V gives CDR1 SGHAT, CDR2 FQNNGV. CDR3 protein: CASSANLAGGDEQFF. The CDR3 nucleotides are TGTGCCAGCAGCGCAAACTTAGCGGGAGGCGATGAGCAGTTCTTC.

The rearrangement links TRBV5-1 to TRBJ1-6, with 8 bases identical to TRBD1. Germline values: CDR1 SGHRS, CDR2 YFSETQ. The CDR3 is 16 amino acids. Unmatched junction bases numbered 6, after V lost 0 bases and J lost 7 bases. The CDR3 protein is CASSLATGGANSPLHF. CDR3 nucleotide sequence: TGCGCCAGCAGCTTGGCTACAGGGGGGGCGAATTCACCCCTCCACTTT.

Of note for this clone: One end of the junction is discordant with germline, which a read error may explain. The V and J genes are TRBV28 and TRBJ2-1; D possibly corresponds to TRBD2 (5 bases). From germline, CDR1 is MDHEN and CDR2 SYDVKM. This CDR3 is 13 amino acids long. CDR3 protein: CASRGSSDNEQFF. CDR3 DNA sequence: TGTGCCAGCAGAGGGAGCTCCGACAATGAGCAGTTCTTC.

This sequence joins TRBV27 and TRBJ1-5; 9 positions agree with TRBD1. The CDR3 totals 15 residues. The V and J ends lost 6 bases and 6 bases, in that order; junction bases with no gene match: 9. Germline V CDR1 and CDR2: MNHEY, SMNVEV (reference sequence). The DNA of the CDR3 is TGTGCCAGCAGCCTCGGGACAGGGTGGGGTCAGCCCCAGCATTTT. Translation: CASSLGTGWGQPQHF.

This chain connects TRBV7-9 to TRBJ1-2, with 9 bases that match TRBD1. V shed 0 bases and J 4 bases; nucleotides not matched to a gene: 6. This CDR3 has 16 amino acids. Looked up from germline, CDR1 is SEHNR and CDR2 is FQNEAQ (reference sequence). The CDR3 loop is CASSLAGQGSIYGYTF. The CDR3 DNA follows: TGTGCCAGCAGCTTAGCAGGACAGGGGAGTATCTATGGCTACACCTTC.

This chain uses TRBV7-9 with TRBJ1-2; 8 bases are a match to TRBD1. The CDR3 totals 16 residues. The J segment lost 3 bases and the V segment lost 3 bases, leaving 9 bases of the junction unmatched. The germline gives CDR1 SEHNR, CDR2 FQNEAQ (reference sequence). CDR3 amino acids: CASSLGTGGGHYGYTF. CDR3 in DNA: TGTGCCAGCAGCTTGGGAACAGGGGGAGGGCACTATGGCTACACCTTC.

This chain links TRBV28 with TRBJ1-1; D is possibly TRBD1 (5 bases). Trimming took off 7 bases at V and 0 bases at J, with 15 bases between the two ends. The length of the CDR3 is 15 residues. CDR1 MDHEN and CDR2 SYDVKM come from the germline V gene. The CDR3 DNA reads TGTGCCAGCACTTCAAGTGGGGCTATGAACACTGAAGCTTTCTTT. Translation: CASTSSGAMNTEAFF.

The genes are TRBV6-5 and TRBJ2-6, with 7 bases fitting TRBD1. Losses at the gene ends were 2 bases for V and 2 bases for J; bases not matched to a gene: 3. CDR3 length: 16 amino acids. The germline V gene has CDR1 MNHEY and CDR2 SVGAGI. The CDR3, as DNA: TGTGCCAGCAGTTACCTGACAGGGACTGGGGCCAACGTCCTGACTTTC. Its translation is CASSYLTGTGANVLTF.

The chain is built from TRBV19 and TRBJ1-2; TRBD1 might be the D (5 bases). The V gene lost 6 bases and the J gene lost 4 bases, with 12 bases spanning the gap. Germline CDR1 LNHDA, CDR2 SQIVND (reference sequence). The CDR3 length is 13 residues. The CDR3 loop is CASSPGPGYGYTF. CDR3 DNA: TGTGCCAGTAGCCCAGGGCCGGGCTATGGCTACACCTTC.

The chain has TRBV11-2 and TRBJ2-3; a possible D gene is TRBD2 (6 bases). Germline loops: CDR1 SGHAT, CDR2 FQNNGV. The CDR3 contains 12 residues. V gave up 6 bases and J gave up 6 bases, with 10 bases separating them. CDR3 in DNA: TGTGCCAGCAGGCCTACTAGCGATACGCAGTATTTT. This sequence encodes CASRPTSDTQYF.

This chain joins TRBV4-3 and TRBJ1-1; tentatively, D is TRBD1 (6 bases). Germline V gene data show CDR1 as LGHNA and CDR2 as YSLEER. Trimming took off 0 bases at V and 5 bases at J, with 22 bases between the two ends. This CDR3 is 18 amino acids long. The CDR3 protein is CASSQDRQTSRGLTEAFF. CDR3 DNA sequence: TGCGCCAGCAGCCAAGACCGCCAGACGAGTAGGGGGTTGACTGAAGCTTTCTTT.